The sequence of this TCR beta chain was determined in a study of blood T cell repertoires in COVID-19. Overall study: The samples span acute and convalescent COVID-19 from the United States, Italy and Spain.

Trimming took off 0 bases at V and 5 bases at J, with 10 bases between the two ends. Germline CDR1 and CDR2: MNHEY and SMNVEV (reference sequence). The CDR3 totals 14 residues. Assay used: immunoSEQ multiplex PCR; TCRdb lists only in-frame clones, some missing. The data show roughly 230,000 clones, 80% to 90% seen once. The sample consisted of peripheral blood. This receptor was obtained from a man between 35 and 55 years old with active or convalescent COVID-19. V is TRBV27 and J is TRBJ1-1; tentatively, D is TRBD1 (5 bases). The CDR3 region is CASSLSGGSTEAFF. The CDR3 DNA sequence: TGTGCCAGCAGTTTATCGGGGGGGTCGACTGAAGCTTTCTTT.